The 31 T cell receptor beta chains below all came from one sample that was sequenced in a study of cytomegalovirus exposure and HLA in healthy donors. The PCR employed 60 Vbeta primers together with 13 Jbeta primers. The data were produced by immunoSEQ multiplex PCR, yet TCRdb's version contains in-frame clones alone and is incomplete. The repertoire table contains roughly 110,000 clones. Source material: PBMCs. The receptor source for this set is a man aged 35 to 55 in good health and CMV-seropositive.

This rearrangement joins TRBV30 to TRBJ1-2; the D is unclear. CDR3 length equals 14 residues. Germline V gives CDR1 GTSNPN, CDR2 SVGIG (reference sequence). Trimming shortened V by 7 bases and J by 2 bases, and 17 bases separated the two germline ends. The CDR3: CALPTGRANYGYTF. The CDR3 bases are TGTGCCTTACCAACTGGGAGGGCAAACTATGGCTACACCTTC.

Here the CDR3 DNA reads TGTGCCAGCAGTTTATCCTCCCAGGGGACTGAAGCTTTCTTT. Amino acids: CASSLSSQGTEAFF. The chain couples TRBV28 to TRBJ1-1; maybe TRBD1 (6 bases). There are 14 residues in the CDR3. Between the trimmed V and J ends, which lost 1 base and 5 bases, there was a span of 11 bases. From germline, CDR1 is MDHEN and CDR2 SYDVKM.

V is TRBV2 and J is TRBJ2-2, with D unclear. Germline-derived CDR1 and CDR2 are SNHLY and FYNNEI. V was clipped by 4 bases and J by 5 bases, with 11 bases between them. This CDR3 region has 14 residues. The CDR3 loop is CASSAVQTTGELFF. In DNA, the CDR3 is TGTGCCAGCAGTGCAGTGCAGACAACCGGGGAGCTGTTTTTT. Drawing the rest from reference TRBV2 and TRBJ2-2, the complete variable domain is EPEVTQTPSHQVTQMGQEVILRCVPISNHLYFYWYRQILGQKVEFLVSFYNNEISEKSEIFDDQFSVERPDGSNFTLKIRSTKLEDSAMYFCASSAVQTTGELFFGEGSRLTVL.

This chain links TRBV5-1 with TRBJ2-7; 8 nucleotides match TRBD1. The CDR3 has 17 residues. V shed 0 bases, J shed 0 bases, and the junction held 8 bases outside the gene matches. Germline V CDR1 and CDR2: SGHRS, YFSETQ. The CDR3 bases are TGCGCCAGCAGCTTGGGACCCAGGGGGCAAGGCTCCTACGAGCAGTACTTC. Protein product: CASSLGPRGQGSYEQYF. The full variable domain, with the rest looked up from reference TRBV5-1 and TRBJ2-7, is KAGVTQTPRYLIKTRGQQVTLSCSPISGHRSVSWYQQTPGQGLQFLFEYFSETQRNKGNFPGRFSGRQFSNSRSEMNVSTLELGDSALYLCASSLGPRGQGSYEQYFGPGTRLTVT.

The chain has TRBV5-1 and TRBJ2-2; possible D gene TRBD2, 6 bases. This CDR3 is 14 amino acids long. The V end was cut by 3 bases, the J end by 4 bases, with 10 bases between. Germline V gene lookup returns CDR1 SGHRS and CDR2 YFSETQ. The CDR3 DNA is TGCGCCAGCAGCTCGGGGGTTCCCACCGGGGAGCTGTTTTTT. It codes for CASSSGVPTGELFF.

The J gene is TRBJ2-7, the V gene TRBV25-1; TRBD2 agrees at 7 bases. The CDR3 loop spans 18 amino acids. Trimming removed 4 bases from V and 1 base from J; junction bases left unmatched: 16. Germline V gene data show CDR1 as MGHDK and CDR2 as SYGVNS. CDR3 residues: CASSGGLPTSGGSYEQYF. DNA for the CDR3: TGTGCCAGCAGTGGGGGACTACCAACATCCGGGGGATCCTACGAGCAGTACTTC.

The chain recombines TRBV4-2 with TRBJ2-7; no clear D. The CDR3 extends over 16 amino acids. V was trimmed by 1 base and J by 0 bases, leaving 13 bases between them. Germline CDR1 LGHNA, CDR2 YNFKEQ. The CDR3 DNA reads as TGTGCCAGCAGCCAAGGGGTGTTACAGAGCTCCTACGAGCAGTACTTC. Translation: CASSQGVLQSSYEQYF.

DNA of the CDR3: TGCAGCGTTGAAGCCTCAGGAAACACTGAAGCTTTCTTT. Encoded protein: CSVEASGNTEAFF. V and J are TRBV29-1 and TRBJ1-1; D gene uncertain. The CDR3 length is 13 residues. From germline, CDR1 is SQVTM and CDR2 ANQGSEA. The V and J ends lost 1 base and 2 bases respectively, with 8 bases between them.

The J gene is TRBJ2-7, the V gene TRBV5-6; D is undetermined. The CDR3 has 12 amino acids. Trimming left V 0 bases short and J 6 bases short, with 7 bases between. Germline V gene data show CDR1 as SGHDT and CDR2 as YYEEEE. The CDR3 loop reads CASSLEFGEQYF. Written as DNA, the CDR3 is TGTGCCAGCAGCTTGGAGTTCGGCGAGCAGTACTTC.

The chain is built from TRBV5-1 and TRBJ1-1; no clear D gene. Deletions cut 2 bases from V and 0 bases from J, with 8 bases between. Germline loops: CDR1 SGHRS, CDR2 YFSETQ. The CDR3 totals 14 residues. The CDR3 region has the DNA TGCGCCAGCAGCTTTGGAGCCATGAACACTGAAGCTTTCTTT. Protein sequence: CASSFGAMNTEAFF.

The DNA of the CDR3 is TGTGCCAGCAGCTCGAAGGGCTCCACGGGGGTAATACGTACGCAGTATTTT. This encodes CASSSKGSTGVIRTQYF. The chain joins TRBV9 to TRBJ2-3, with D possibly matching TRBD2 (6 bases). The CDR3 consists of 17 residues. Germline V CDR1 and CDR2: SGDLS, YYNGEE. Trimming left V 4 bases short and J 8 bases short, with 26 bases between.

The rearrangement uses TRBV10-3 and TRBJ2-3, with D tentatively TRBD1 (6 bases). CDR1 is ENHRY, CDR2 SYGVKD, per germline. This CDR3 contains 15 residues. With 2 bases removed from V and 2 bases from J, the gap between germline ends came to 11 bases. The CDR3 loop reads CAISERDTITDTQYF. CDR3 nucleotide sequence: TGTGCCATCAGTGAGAGGGACACGATCACAGATACGCAGTATTTT.

The V and J genes are TRBV27 and TRBJ2-7; 8 positions agree with TRBD2. Germline V CDR1 and CDR2: MNHEY, SMNVEV (reference sequence). With V trimmed by 6 bases and J by 1 base, 8 bases remained unmatched. The CDR3 runs 15 residues. CDR3: CASRPLAVLSYEQYF. The CDR3, as DNA: TGTGCCAGCAGACCACTAGCGGTTCTGTCCTACGAGCAGTACTTC.

The chain links TRBV7-6 to TRBJ2-7, with 7 nucleotides matching TRBD1. V trimming: 3 bases; J trimming: 1 base; junction bases outside the gene matches: 6. Germline loops: CDR1 SGHVS, CDR2 FNYEAQ. This CDR3 contains 15 residues. The CDR3 is CASSFGTGASYEQYF. The CDR3 DNA sequence: TGTGCCAGCAGCTTTGGTACAGGGGCTTCCTACGAGCAGTACTTC.

The chain joins TRBV5-1 to TRBJ2-7; 9 positions match TRBD2. Per the germline V gene, CDR1 is SGHRS and CDR2 is YFSETQ. J lost 5 bases, V lost 4 bases, and 10 bases had no gene match. The CDR3 totals 15 residues. CDR3 region: CASSRQREVPDEQYF. CDR3 sequence (DNA): TGCGCCAGCAGCCGCCAGCGGGAGGTCCCCGACGAGCAGTACTTC. Variable domain in full (rest from reference TRBV5-1 and TRBJ2-7): KAGVTQTPRYLIKTRGQQVTLSCSPISGHRSVSWYQQTPGQGLQFLFEYFSETQRNKGNFPGRFSGRQFSNSRSEMNVSTLELGDSALYLCASSRQREVPDEQYFGPGTRLTVT.

The chain has TRBV11-2 and TRBJ2-5, with TRBD2 as a possible D gene (6 bases). V was cut by 5 bases and J by 5 bases, with 15 bases left in between. The CDR3 consists of 14 residues. From germline, CDR1 is SGHAT and CDR2 FQNNGV. The CDR3: CASSTRTEGETQYF. As DNA, the CDR3 is TGTGCCAGCAGCACACGGACGGAGGGGGAGACCCAGTACTTC.

The chain carries TRBV5-8 and TRBJ1-2, with a weak D call TRBD1 (5 bases). Trimming cost V 5 bases and J 3 bases, with 20 bases left between them. Germline V gene data show CDR1 as SGHTS and CDR2 as YDEGEE. The CDR3 contains 16 residues. CDR3 sequence (DNA): TGTGCCAGCAGTCCACTCCCGGCAGGGATATACTATGGCTACACCTTC. This codes for CASSPLPAGIYYGYTF.

The chain uses TRBV7-2 and TRBJ2-1, with TRBD1 matching 9 bases. Per germline, CDR1 SGHTA and CDR2 FQGNSA. V gave up 4 bases and J gave up 10 bases; unmatched junction bases: 14. This CDR3 contains 16 residues. The CDR3 nucleotides read TGTGCCAGCAGCTCCAAGACAGGGGGTGTCCGTGACGAGCAGTTCTTC. As protein: CASSSKTGGVRDEQFF.

The CDR3 loop reads CASSLRGNLDSGNTIYF. CDR3 bases: TGTGCCAGCAGCTTGCGCGGCAACTTGGACTCTGGAAACACCATATATTTT. This chain links TRBV7-9 with TRBJ1-3, with unresolved D. CDR3 size: 17 residues. Trimming shortened V by 3 bases and J by 0 bases, and 15 bases separated the two germline ends. In germline, CDR1 is SEHNR, CDR2 FQNEAQ (reference sequence).

The chain combines TRBV28 with TRBJ1-2; 7 bases align to TRBD1. CDR3 length: 17 residues. Looked up from germline, CDR1 is MDHEN and CDR2 is SYDVKM. V shed 5 bases, J shed 3 bases, and the junction held 15 bases outside the gene matches. Here the CDR3 reads CASSTPTGLDGHYGYTF. The CDR3 nucleotides read TGTGCCAGCAGTACCCCGACAGGGTTGGACGGGCACTATGGCTACACCTTC.

The chain employs TRBV27 and TRBJ2-1; D is possibly TRBD2 (7 bases). This CDR3 has 15 residues. V was trimmed by 4 bases and J by 9 bases, leaving 19 bases between them. Germline V gene lookup returns CDR1 MNHEY and CDR2 SMNVEV (reference sequence). The DNA of the CDR3 is TGTGCCAGCAGTTCACTAGCGACAGGCGGGATTGAGCAGTTCTTC. Amino acids: CASSSLATGGIEQFF.

The chain employs TRBV19 and TRBJ1-5; the D gene is possibly TRBD1 (6 bases). V was pared by 8 bases and J by 0 bases, with 14 bases between. CDR3 length: 15 amino acids. Germline V lookup: CDR1 LNHDA, CDR2 SQIVND (reference sequence). The CDR3 is CASLTGFGSNQPQHF. Written as DNA, the CDR3 is TGTGCCAGTCTTACAGGGTTCGGTAGCAATCAGCCCCAGCATTTT. The variable domain in full, completed from reference TRBV19 and TRBJ1-5, reads DGGITQSPKYLFRKEGQNVTLSCEQNLNHDAMYWYRQDPGQGLRLIYYSQIVNDFQKGDIAEGYSVSREKKESFPLTVTSAQKNPTAFYLCASLTGFGSNQPQHFGDGTRLSIL.

Details on this clone: The same CDR3 is also encoded by other DNA sequences in this sample. The chain carries TRBV7-2 and TRBJ2-2; D not resolved. The V end was cut by 0 bases, the J end by 4 bases, with 6 bases between. The CDR3 is made up of 14 amino acids. Germline values: CDR1 SGHTA, CDR2 FQGNSA. The CDR3 nucleotides are TGTGCCAGCAGCTTAGCCGGGTCCACCGGGGAGCTGTTTTTT. It yields the protein CASSLAGSTGELFF.

The chain uses TRBV14 and TRBJ2-5; TRBD2 matches at 8 bases. The DNA end lines up better with TRBJ2-7; the J call may be wrong. This CDR3 has 16 amino acids. CDR1 SGHDN and CDR2 FVKESK come from the germline V gene. Here the CDR3 reads CASSRPGTRYYYEQYF. CDR3 coding DNA: TGTGCCAGCAGTCGACCCGGGACTAGATATTACTACGAGCAGTACTTC.

The V and J genes are TRBV13 and TRBJ1-1; 8 nucleotides match TRBD1. This CDR3 is built from 16 residues. V lost 5 bases to trimming and J lost 1 base; unmatched junction nucleotides: 9. From germline, CDR1 is PRHDT and CDR2 FYEKMQ (reference sequence). CDR3 sequence (DNA): TGTGCCAGCAGCCCAGGGACAGGTAGAAGGAACACTGAAGCTTTCTTT. It codes for CASSPGTGRRNTEAFF.

This sequence joins TRBV27 and TRBJ1-5; perhaps TRBD1 as D (5 bases). The germline V gene has CDR1 MNHEY and CDR2 SMNVEV (reference sequence). Trimming took 3 bases from V and 9 from J, leaving 9 bases between them. The CDR3 extends over 12 amino acids. CDR3 residues: CASSFFGGPQHF. The CDR3 DNA reads as TGTGCCAGCAGTTTCTTCGGGGGGCCCCAGCATTTT.

V usage is TRBV19 and J usage is TRBJ2-6; tentative D call: TRBD1 (6 bases). The CDR3 is made up of 15 amino acids. Deletions cut 2 bases from V and 2 bases from J, with 7 bases between. Germline CDR1 and CDR2: LNHDA and SQIVND (reference sequence). CDR3 nucleotide sequence: TGTGCCAGTAGTATAACAGGGACTGGGGCCAACGTCCTGACTTTC. Amino acid sequence: CASSITGTGANVLTF.

This chain uses TRBV5-4 with TRBJ2-2; 7 bases map to TRBD1. Germline V lookup: CDR1 SGHNT, CDR2 YYREEE (reference sequence). The length of the CDR3 is 15 residues. V lost 7 bases and J lost 5; bases outside the gene matches: 11. CDR3 DNA sequence: TGTGCCAGCGTTCTTGCAGGGGGATCAACCGGGGAGCTGTTTTTT. Protein product: CASVLAGGSTGELFF.

J is TRBJ1-5 and V is TRBV5-5; D not resolved. Trimming removed 3 bases from V and 1 base from J, with 20 bases in between. The CDR3 consists of 18 residues. The germline V gene has CDR1 SGHKS and CDR2 YYEKEE (reference sequence). This CDR3 is CASSSRLGPSGSNQPQHF. CDR3 sequence (DNA): TGTGCCAGCAGCTCGCGCCTTGGTCCCTCGGGAAGCAATCAGCCCCAGCATTTT.

V is TRBV10-3 and J is TRBJ2-6; D gene unclear. With 0 bases removed from V and 0 bases from J, the gap between germline ends came to 9 bases. The germline gives CDR1 ENHRY, CDR2 SYGVKD. The CDR3 covers 17 residues. In nucleotides, the CDR3 is TGTGCCATCAGTGAGTCGACGGGTTTCTCTGGGGCCAACGTCCTGACTTTC. Protein: CAISESTGFSGANVLTF.

The J gene is TRBJ2-2, the V gene TRBV10-3; D is ambiguous. The length of the CDR3 is 13 residues. Germline V lookup: CDR1 ENHRY, CDR2 SYGVKD. Between the trimmed V and J ends, which lost 6 bases and 3 bases, there was a span of 8 bases. The CDR3 region is CAISGSYTGELFF. CDR3 coding DNA: TGTGCCATCAGCGGGTCTTACACCGGGGAGCTGTTTTTT.